A single sample gave rise to the 19 T cell receptor beta chains below, sequenced in a study of T-cell memory formation after mild COVID-19. Via MiXCR, TCRdb re-called the 5' RACE reads, giving one row per CDR3 protein. The table records fewer than 400,000 distinct CDR3 sequences, 13% of them present only once. Sequenced material: PBMCs or a T cell subset sorted from them (not recorded which). These receptors were taken from a man younger than 30 who had mild COVID-19 (a few samples of this study predate the infection). Cell type and time point are not known.

This clonotype was found many times. This chain joins TRBV7-9 and TRBJ1-1, with TRBD1 matching over 8 bases. The CDR3 spans 14 residues. V was clipped by 3 bases and J by 3 bases; unmatched bases: 3. The germline gives CDR1 SEHNR, CDR2 FQNEAQ (reference sequence). The DNA of the CDR3 is TGTGCCAGCAGCTTTCAGGGGGCGGACACTGAAGCTTTCTTT. Its protein is CASSFQGADTEAFF.

The gene calls are TRBV5-1 and TRBJ1-1; D is undetermined. Deletions cut 0 bases from V and 0 bases from J, with 12 bases between. The CDR3 is 16 residues long. The germline V gene has CDR1 SGHRS and CDR2 YFSETQ. The chain's CDR3 is CASSLDRRLMNTEAFF. The CDR3 DNA reads as TGCGCCAGCAGCTTGGACCGCAGATTGATGAACACTGAAGCTTTCTTT.

The V and J genes are TRBV7-3 and TRBJ1-6; D unclear. The germline V gene encodes CDR1 SGHTA and CDR2 FQGTGA. CDR3 length: 13 amino acids. Trimming removed 9 bases at V and 7 bases at J, with 13 bases between. CDR3 amino acids: CASRVGPNSPLHF. CDR3 in DNA: TGTGCCAGTAGGGTAGGCCCAAATTCACCCCTCCACTTT.

Only a few counts were recorded for this clonotype. This chain links TRBV7-3 with TRBJ2-3, with TRBD2 identical over 12 bases. CDR1 and CDR2 (germline): SGHTA, FQGTGA. V lost 4 bases, J lost 6 bases, and 5 bases stayed unmatched. The CDR3 length is 15 residues. CDR3 nucleotide sequence: TGTGCCAGCAGCTCGACTAGCGGGGGCTGGGATACGCAGTATTTT. It encodes CASSSTSGGWDTQYF.

This clonotype came up a few times. The rearrangement links TRBV18 to TRBJ2-5, with D unresolved. This CDR3 contains 14 residues. Looked up from germline, CDR1 is KGHSH and CDR2 is LQKENI. Trimming removed 1 base from V and 5 bases from J, with 11 bases in between. The CDR3 DNA reads as TGTGCCAGCTCACCACTCGATGCGAGGGAGACCCAGTACTTC. Protein product: CASSPLDARETQYF.

The chain combines TRBV5-4 with TRBJ2-5; weak D call: TRBD2 (6 bases). This CDR3 region has 13 residues. V was clipped by 7 bases and J by 4 bases, with 14 bases between them. The germline CDR1 and CDR2 sequences are SGHNT and YYREEE (reference sequence). The DNA of the CDR3 is TGTGCCAGCGGGGGAGGAATTGGAGAGACCCAGTACTTC. Encoded protein: CASGGGIGETQYF.

In this sample, this clonotype turned up many times. J is TRBJ2-7 and V is TRBV18; 7 bases are shared with TRBD1. The CDR3 spans 16 residues. From germline, CDR1 is KGHSH and CDR2 LQKENI. After removal of 3 bases from V and 4 bases from J, the junction contained 12 bases not matched to a gene. CDR3 sequence reads: CASSPLRVGGLYEQYV. CDR3 nucleotide sequence: TGTGCCAGCTCACCCCTAAGAGTAGGGGGCTTATACGAGCAGTACGTC.

The chain carries TRBV4-2 and TRBJ1-6, with 9 bases lining up with TRBD1. This CDR3 has 18 residues. Per the germline V gene, CDR1 is LGHNA and CDR2 is YNFKEQ. The junction had 16 bases not matched to a gene; V was cut back by 4 bases and J by 9 bases. The CDR3 DNA reads TGTGCCAGCAGCCGAGGGGGAACTCCCGGACAGGGGTCTTCACCCCTCCACTTT. It codes for CASSRGGTPGQGSSPLHF.

This clonotype was recorded many times. This chain uses TRBV5-1 with TRBJ2-1; 8 bases line up with TRBD2. CDR1 and CDR2 (germline): SGHRS, YFSETQ. With V trimmed by 4 bases and J by 5 bases, 8 bases remained unmatched. This CDR3 spans 15 amino acids. The CDR3 is CASSLIQRGHNEQFF. In DNA, the CDR3 is TGCGCCAGCAGCCTGATCCAGCGGGGGCACAATGAGCAGTTCTTC.

This clonotype appeared a single time. V usage is TRBV6-6 and J usage is TRBJ2-6, with 7 bases lining up with TRBD1. This CDR3 spans 16 amino acids. V gave up 7 bases and J gave up 0 bases; unmatched junction bases: 6. Germline assignment: CDR1 MNHNY and CDR2 SVGAGI (reference sequence). The CDR3: CASNGQVTSGANVLTF. DNA for the CDR3: TGTGCCAGCAACGGACAGGTGACCTCTGGGGCCAACGTCCTGACTTTC.

The chain employs TRBV15 and TRBJ2-7, with D tentatively TRBD2 (7 bases). The CDR3 totals 14 residues. CDR1 is LNHNV and CDR2 is YYDKDF in the germline V gene (reference sequence). V gave up 0 bases and J gave up 6 bases, with 12 bases separating them. CDR3 bases: TGTGCCACCAGCAGAGATCGGGGGGCCCCCGAGCAGTACTTC. Residues: CATSRDRGAPEQYF.

The chain links TRBV6-1 to TRBJ2-3; D not certain. CDR1 is MNHNS and CDR2 is SASEGT in the germline V gene. The CDR3 sequence is 12 residues long. Trimming shortened V by 6 bases and J by 5 bases, and 9 bases separated the two germline ends. In nucleotides, the CDR3 is TGTGCCAGCAGAAAGGCAGTAGATACGCAGTATTTT. Protein product: CASRKAVDTQYF.

CDR3 DNA: TGTGCCAGCAGTACCTCTGCAGGGGATGGCTACACCTTC. Amino acid sequence: CASSTSAGDGYTF. The chain combines TRBV6-1 with TRBJ1-2; D may be TRBD1 (6 bases). The V end lost 5 bases, the J end lost 6 bases, and 13 bases lay between the germline ends. Germline CDR1 and CDR2: MNHNS and SASEGT. The CDR3 runs to 13 residues.

This clonotype has a handful of counts. The V call is TRBV10-3, the J call TRBJ2-3; 7 nucleotides line up with TRBD1. The germline V gene has CDR1 ENHRY and CDR2 SYGVKD. The CDR3 sequence is 14 residues long. Trimming cost V 2 bases and J 2 bases; bases outside gene matches: 1. This CDR3 is CAISEDRATDTQYF. Written as DNA, the CDR3 is TGTGCCATCAGTGAGGACAGGGCCACAGATACGCAGTATTTT.

This clonotype was found a few times. The rearrangement uses TRBV4-3 and TRBJ1-2, with TRBD1 identical over 9 bases. V was clipped by 6 bases and J by 2 bases; unmatched bases: 4. This CDR3 is built from 14 residues. CDR1 and CDR2 (germline): LGHNA, YSLEER. CDR3 in DNA: TGCGCCAGCAGTTTCGGACAGGGGAACTATGGCTACACCTTC. This sequence encodes CASSFGQGNYGYTF.

This clonotype was observed many times. V and J are TRBV7-3 and TRBJ2-1, with a weak D call TRBD1 (7 bases). The V gene's germline CDR1 is SGHTA and CDR2 FQGTGA. With 8 bases removed from V and 7 bases from J, the gap between germline ends came to 15 bases. CDR3 length: 13 amino acids. CDR3 sequence: CASSPSGGNEQFF. DNA of the CDR3: TGTGCCAGCTCACCATCAGGGGGGAATGAGCAGTTCTTC.

The table lists this clonotype with a few counts. The rearrangement joins TRBV4-1 to TRBJ2-7, with D maybe TRBD1 (6 bases). Germline V gene data show CDR1 as MGHRA and CDR2 as YSYEKL. V lost 0 bases and J lost 2, with 14 bases in between. CDR3 length equals 16 residues. In DNA form, the CDR3 reads TGCGCCAGCAGCCAAGAGACCGGGACATCAGCCTACGAGCAGTACTTC. It encodes CASSQETGTSAYEQYF.

The gene calls are TRBV11-2 and TRBJ2-3; TRBD1 matches at 12 bases. This CDR3 is built from 17 residues. Germline CDR1 reads SGHAT; CDR2 reads FQNNGV. J was trimmed by 4 bases and V by 5 bases; bases with no gene match: 10. The CDR3: CASSKGTGGSGPDTQYF. DNA of the CDR3: TGTGCCAGCAGCAAAGGGACAGGGGGCTCGGGGCCAGATACGCAGTATTTT.

V is TRBV10-3 and J is TRBJ2-1; D is unresolved. Trimming took 6 bases from V and 0 from J, leaving 12 bases between them. This CDR3 is built from 15 residues. Germline V gene lookup returns CDR1 ENHRY and CDR2 SYGVKD. The CDR3, as DNA: TGTGCCATCAGGCGAGAGAGAAGCTCCTACAATGAGCAGTTCTTC. This gives the protein CAIRRERSSYNEQFF.